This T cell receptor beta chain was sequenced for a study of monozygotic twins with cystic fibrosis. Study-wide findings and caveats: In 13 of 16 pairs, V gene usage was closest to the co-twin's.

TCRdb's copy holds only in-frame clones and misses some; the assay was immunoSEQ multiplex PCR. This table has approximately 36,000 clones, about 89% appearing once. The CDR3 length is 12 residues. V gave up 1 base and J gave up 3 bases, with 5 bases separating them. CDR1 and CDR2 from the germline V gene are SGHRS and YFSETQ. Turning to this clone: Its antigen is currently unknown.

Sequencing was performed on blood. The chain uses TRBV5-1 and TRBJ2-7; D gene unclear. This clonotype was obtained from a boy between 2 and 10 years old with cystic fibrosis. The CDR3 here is CASSLTGYEQYF. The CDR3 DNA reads TGCGCCAGCAGCTTGACGGGCTACGAGCAGTACTTC.